This TCR beta chain was profiled in a study of metastatic and nonmetastatic thyroid tumors (dated by TCRdb to the early 2020s). Turning to the overall study: The researchers compared repertoires between peripheral blood samples and tumor or nodule tissue samples from patients with malignant or benign thyroid disease.

Measured from the cysteine to the phenylalanine, the CDR3 is 14 residues long. Only CDR3 DNA is held: 42 bases, read in frame from base 1. CDR1 is given as SGHRS and CDR2 as YFSETQ, both from the germline V gene. V trim: 4 bases; J trim: 2 bases; unmatched bases: 4. In this sample, this clone turned up many times. The specificity of this receptor is unknown. Per-base qualities were not stored, and no clone one base away is much larger. Different DNA sequences within this sample yield the same CDR3. Library preparation used PCR. This sample was sequenced with an Illumina HiSeq 4000. High-throughput sequencing was used to profile the TCR beta-chain CDR3 region of each patient. Per the authors' processing: CDR3 differences across clinicopathological groups were used to build a classifier for discriminating distant-metastatic papillary thyroid cancer patients. To measure repertoire diversity the researchers used the Shannon index, while the Morisita-Horn index served to gauge how similar the tumor and blood repertoires were. The public reads were reprocessed in TCRdb via fastp at Q25 and MiXCR, keeping in-frame beta chains. It is TCRdb's table, rather than the study itself, that gives the V and J calls and clone size. This sample holds 37,000 or so clones; about a sixth were observed only once. Roughly 6.2% of the sample is in the top ten clones.

Before undergoing thyroid surgery, none of the patients had been given any kind of treatment. Using T-cell receptor beta sequencing, the researchers looked back retrospectively at clinical samples from patients, gathered between about 2011 and 2019. The investigation overall reported the following: In both blood and tumor samples, malignant tumors were reported to have significantly higher TCR beta diversity than benign nodules.

Sequencing input: blood. The sequence was obtained from a male donor with papillary thyroid cancer or a benign thyroid nodule (not recorded which). Some clones in this sample may be carry-over from other donors' samples. This chain is built from TRBV5-1 and TRBJ2-5; TRBD1 aligns with 8 central bases. The nucleotide sequence reads TGCGCCAGCAGCGGCGGGACAGGTCAAGAGACCCAGTACTTC. It translates as CASSGGTGQETQYF.